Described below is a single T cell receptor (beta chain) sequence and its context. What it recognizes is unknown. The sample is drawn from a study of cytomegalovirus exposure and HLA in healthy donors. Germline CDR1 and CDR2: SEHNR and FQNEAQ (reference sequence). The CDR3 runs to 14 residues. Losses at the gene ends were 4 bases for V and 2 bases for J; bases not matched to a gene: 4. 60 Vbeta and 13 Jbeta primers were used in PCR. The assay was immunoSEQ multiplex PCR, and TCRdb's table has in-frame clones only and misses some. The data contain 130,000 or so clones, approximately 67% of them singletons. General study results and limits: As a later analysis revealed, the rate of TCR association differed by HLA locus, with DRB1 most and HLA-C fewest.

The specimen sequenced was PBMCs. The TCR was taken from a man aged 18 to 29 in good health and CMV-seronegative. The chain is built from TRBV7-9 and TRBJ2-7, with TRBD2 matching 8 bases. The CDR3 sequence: CASSSLAGPYEQYF. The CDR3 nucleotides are TGTGCCAGCAGCTCCCTAGCGGGCCCCTACGAGCAGTACTTC.